This T cell receptor (beta chain) was recorded in a study of cytomegalovirus exposure and HLA in healthy donors. The wider study: Across more than 350 genotyped donors, roughly 80% landed in the Caucasian-associated ancestry cluster.

Both 60 Vbeta primers and 13 Jbeta primers went into the PCR. The protocol was immunoSEQ multiplex PCR, while the TCRdb copy is restricted to in-frame clones and leaves out a portion. The clone table shows 150,000 or so clones, with the ten largest holding less than 2%. Nominal health characterized the donors when sampled, though unrecorded immune exposures were likely. Concerning this clone itself: The antigen is undetermined.

Study-wide findings and caveats: Cytomegalovirus status was reportedly diagnosed by the classifier with high sensitivity and specificity.

The sequence was collected from a man between 18 and 35 years old in good health and CMV-seronegative. The sample was PBMCs.

Here the CDR3 reads CSVERSGGASDTQYF. CDR3 bases: TGCAGCGTTGAACGTAGCGGGGGGGCTTCAGATACGCAGTATTTT. The V and J genes are TRBV29-1 and TRBJ2-3; 11 bases align to TRBD2. This CDR3 spans 15 amino acids. V lost 2 bases to trimming and J lost 4 bases; unmatched junction nucleotides: 5. Germline V lookup: CDR1 SQVTM, CDR2 ANQGSEA.